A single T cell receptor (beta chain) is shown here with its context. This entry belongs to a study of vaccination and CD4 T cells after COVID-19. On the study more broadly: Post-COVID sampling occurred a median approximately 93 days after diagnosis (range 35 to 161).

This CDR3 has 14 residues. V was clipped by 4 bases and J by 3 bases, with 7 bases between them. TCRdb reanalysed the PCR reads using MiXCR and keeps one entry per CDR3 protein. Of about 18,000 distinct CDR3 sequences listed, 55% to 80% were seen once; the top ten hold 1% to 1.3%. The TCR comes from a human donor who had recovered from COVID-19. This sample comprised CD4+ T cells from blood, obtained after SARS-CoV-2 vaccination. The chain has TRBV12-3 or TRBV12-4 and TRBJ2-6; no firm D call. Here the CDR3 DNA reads TGTGCCAGCAGTTCTCGGAATGGGGCCAACGTCCTGACTTTC. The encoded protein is CASSSRNGANVLTF.